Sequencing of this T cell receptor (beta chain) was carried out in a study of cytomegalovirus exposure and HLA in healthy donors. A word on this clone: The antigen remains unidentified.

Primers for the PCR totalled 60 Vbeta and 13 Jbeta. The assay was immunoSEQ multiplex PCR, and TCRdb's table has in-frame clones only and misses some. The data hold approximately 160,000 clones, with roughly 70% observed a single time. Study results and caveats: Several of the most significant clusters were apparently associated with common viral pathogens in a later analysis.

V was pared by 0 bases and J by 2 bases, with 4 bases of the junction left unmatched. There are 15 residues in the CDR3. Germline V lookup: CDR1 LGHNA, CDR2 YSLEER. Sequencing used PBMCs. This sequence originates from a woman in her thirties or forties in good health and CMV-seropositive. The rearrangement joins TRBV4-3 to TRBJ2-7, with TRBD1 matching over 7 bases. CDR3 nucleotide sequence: TGCGCCAGCAGCCAAGATAGACAGGGCACCTACGAGCAGTACTTC. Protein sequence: CASSQDRQGTYEQYF.